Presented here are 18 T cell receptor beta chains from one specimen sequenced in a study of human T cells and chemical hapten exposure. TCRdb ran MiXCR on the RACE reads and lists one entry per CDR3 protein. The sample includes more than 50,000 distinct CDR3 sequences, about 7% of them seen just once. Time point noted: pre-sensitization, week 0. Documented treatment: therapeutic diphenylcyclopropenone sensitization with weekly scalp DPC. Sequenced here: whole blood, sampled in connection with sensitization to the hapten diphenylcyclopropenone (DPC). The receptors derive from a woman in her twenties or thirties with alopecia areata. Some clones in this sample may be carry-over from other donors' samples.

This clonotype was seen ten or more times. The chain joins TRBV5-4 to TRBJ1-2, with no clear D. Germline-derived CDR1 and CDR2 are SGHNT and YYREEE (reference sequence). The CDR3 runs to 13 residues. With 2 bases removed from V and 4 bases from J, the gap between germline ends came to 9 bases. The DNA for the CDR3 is TGTGCCAGCAGCTTACCCACAGCCTATGGCTACACCTTC. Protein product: CASSLPTAYGYTF.

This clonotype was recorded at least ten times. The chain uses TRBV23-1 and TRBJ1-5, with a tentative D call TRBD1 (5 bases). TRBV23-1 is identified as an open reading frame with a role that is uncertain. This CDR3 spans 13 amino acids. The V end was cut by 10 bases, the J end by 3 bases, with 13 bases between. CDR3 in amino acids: CATMGGFNQPQHF. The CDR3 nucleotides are TGCGCCACCATGGGGGGTTTCAATCAGCCCCAGCATTTT.

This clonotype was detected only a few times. The CDR3 loop reads CASSPTPRGAEAFF. The CDR3 DNA reads TGTGCCAGTAGCCCGACCCCGCGGGGGGCTGAAGCTTTCTTT. The chain uses TRBV13 and TRBJ1-1; perhaps TRBD1 as D (5 bases). V lost 9 bases and J 6 bases, leaving 20 bases between the germline ends. The length of the CDR3 is 14 residues. CDR1 PRHDT and CDR2 FYEKMQ come from the germline V gene (reference sequence).

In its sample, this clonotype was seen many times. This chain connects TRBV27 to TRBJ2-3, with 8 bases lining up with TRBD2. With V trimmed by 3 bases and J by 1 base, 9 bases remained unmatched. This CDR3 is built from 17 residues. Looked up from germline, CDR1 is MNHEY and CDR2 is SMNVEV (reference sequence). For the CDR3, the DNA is TGTGCCAGCAGTTTGGGGGGGACGGGACTAGGCACAGATACGCAGTATTTT. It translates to CASSLGGTGLGTDTQYF.

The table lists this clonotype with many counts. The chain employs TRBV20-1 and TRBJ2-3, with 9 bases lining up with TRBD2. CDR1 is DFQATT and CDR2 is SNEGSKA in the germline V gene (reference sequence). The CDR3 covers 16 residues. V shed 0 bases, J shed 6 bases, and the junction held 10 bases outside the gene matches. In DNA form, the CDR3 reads TGCAGTGCTAGAGATTTATGGCTAGCGGGGTTGGATACGCAGTATTTT. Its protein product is CSARDLWLAGLDTQYF.

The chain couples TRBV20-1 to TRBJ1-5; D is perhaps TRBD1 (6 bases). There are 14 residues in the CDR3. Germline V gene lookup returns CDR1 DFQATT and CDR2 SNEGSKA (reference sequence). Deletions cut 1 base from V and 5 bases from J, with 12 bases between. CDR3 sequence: CSARGRGAYQPQHF. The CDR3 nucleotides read TGCAGTGCTAGAGGGAGGGGGGCCTATCAGCCCCAGCATTTT.

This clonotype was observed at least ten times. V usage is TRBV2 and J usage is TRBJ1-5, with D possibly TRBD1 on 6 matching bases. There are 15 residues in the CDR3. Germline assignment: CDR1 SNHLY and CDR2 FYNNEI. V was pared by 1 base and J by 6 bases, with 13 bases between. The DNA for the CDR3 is TGTGCCAGCAGTGAAGACAGGGAGTTTGGTCAGCCCCAGCATTTT. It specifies CASSEDREFGQPQHF.

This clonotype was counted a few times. CDR3 coding DNA: TGTGCCAGCAGCTACGACAGATTCGGGGCAGATACGCAGTATTTT. This codes for CASSYDRFGADTQYF. V usage is TRBV11-1 and J usage is TRBJ2-3, with D tentatively TRBD1 or TRBD2 (5 bases each). The CDR3 is made up of 15 amino acids. Trimming took 4 bases from V and 4 from J, leaving 15 bases between them. CDR1 is SGHAT, CDR2 FQDESV, per germline (reference sequence).

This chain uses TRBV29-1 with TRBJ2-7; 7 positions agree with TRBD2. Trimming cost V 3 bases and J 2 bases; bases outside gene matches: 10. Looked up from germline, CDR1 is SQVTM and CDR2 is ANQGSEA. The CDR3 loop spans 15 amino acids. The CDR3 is CSVDMGFGGTYEQYF. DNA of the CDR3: TGCAGCGTTGACATGGGTTTCGGGGGGACCTACGAGCAGTACTTC.

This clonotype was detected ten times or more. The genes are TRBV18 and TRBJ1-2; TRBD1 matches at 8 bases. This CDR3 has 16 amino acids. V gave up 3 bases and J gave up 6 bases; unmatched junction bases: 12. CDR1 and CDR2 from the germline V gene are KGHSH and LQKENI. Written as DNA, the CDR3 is TGTGCCAGCTCACCTCCTCGGACAGGGACTTGGGATGGCTACACCTTC. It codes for CASSPPRTGTWDGYTF.

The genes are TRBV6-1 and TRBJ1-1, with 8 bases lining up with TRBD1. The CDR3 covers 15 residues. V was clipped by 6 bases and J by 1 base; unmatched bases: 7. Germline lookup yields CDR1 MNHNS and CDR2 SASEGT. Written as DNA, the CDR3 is TGTGCCAGCAGACCCGACGACAGGGGGAACACTGAAGCTTTCTTT. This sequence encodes CASRPDDRGNTEAFF.

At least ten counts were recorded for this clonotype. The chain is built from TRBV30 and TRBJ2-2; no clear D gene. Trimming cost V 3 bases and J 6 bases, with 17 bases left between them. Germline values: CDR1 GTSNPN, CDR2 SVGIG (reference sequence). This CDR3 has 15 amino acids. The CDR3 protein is CAWSAGRQDAGELFF. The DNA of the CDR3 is TGTGCCTGGAGCGCCGGGCGGCAGGATGCCGGGGAGCTGTTTTTT. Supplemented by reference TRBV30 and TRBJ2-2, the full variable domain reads SQTIHQWPATLVQPVGSPLSLECTVEGTSNPNLYWYRQAAGRGLQLLFYSVGIGQISSEVPQNLSASRPQDRQFILSSKKLLLSDSGFYLCAWSAGRQDAGELFFGEGSRLTVL.

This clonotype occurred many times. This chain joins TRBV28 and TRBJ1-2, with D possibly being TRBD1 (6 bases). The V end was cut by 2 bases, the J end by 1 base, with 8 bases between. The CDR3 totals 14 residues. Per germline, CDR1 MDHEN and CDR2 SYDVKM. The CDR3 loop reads CASSLTDSNYGYTF. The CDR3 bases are TGTGCCAGCAGTTTAACGGACAGTAACTATGGCTACACCTTC.

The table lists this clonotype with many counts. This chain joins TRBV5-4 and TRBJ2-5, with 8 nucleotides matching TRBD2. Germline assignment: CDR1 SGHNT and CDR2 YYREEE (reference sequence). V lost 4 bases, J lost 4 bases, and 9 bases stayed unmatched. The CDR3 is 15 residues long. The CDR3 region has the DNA TGTGCCAGCAGCGGACGGGGGGGAGTGGCAGAGACCCAGTACTTC. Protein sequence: CASSGRGGVAETQYF.

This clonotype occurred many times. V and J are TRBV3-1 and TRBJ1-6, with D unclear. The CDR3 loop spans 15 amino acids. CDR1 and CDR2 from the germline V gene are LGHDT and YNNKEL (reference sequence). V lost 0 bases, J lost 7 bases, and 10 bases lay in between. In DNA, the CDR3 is TGTGCCAGCAGCCAAGAAGTCCCCGGAAATTCACCCCTCCACTTT. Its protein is CASSQEVPGNSPLHF. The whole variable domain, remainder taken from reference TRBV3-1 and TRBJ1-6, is DTAVSQTPKYLVTQMGNDKSIKCEQNLGHDTMYWYKQDSKKFLKIMFSYNNKELIINETVPNRFSPKSPDKAHLNLHINSLELGDSAVYFCASSQEVPGNSPLHFGNGTRLTVT.

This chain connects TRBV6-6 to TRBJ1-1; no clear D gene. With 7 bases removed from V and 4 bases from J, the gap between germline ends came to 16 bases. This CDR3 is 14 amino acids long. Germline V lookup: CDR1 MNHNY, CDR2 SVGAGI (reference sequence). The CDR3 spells CASTAVSVGTEAFF. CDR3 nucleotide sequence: TGTGCCAGCACCGCAGTCAGTGTGGGCACTGAAGCTTTCTTT.

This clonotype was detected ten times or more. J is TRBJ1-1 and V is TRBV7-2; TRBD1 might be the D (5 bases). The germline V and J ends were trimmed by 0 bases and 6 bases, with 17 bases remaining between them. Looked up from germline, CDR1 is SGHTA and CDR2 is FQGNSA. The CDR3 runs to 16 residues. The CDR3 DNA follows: TGTGCCAGCAGCTTAGCGGGGCGGCGGTACAACGCTGAAGCTTTCTTT. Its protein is CASSLAGRRYNAEAFF.

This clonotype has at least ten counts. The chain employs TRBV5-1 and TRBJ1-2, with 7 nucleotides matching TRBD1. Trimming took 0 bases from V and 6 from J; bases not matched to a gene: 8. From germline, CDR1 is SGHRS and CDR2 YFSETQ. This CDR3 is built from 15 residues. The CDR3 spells CASSLALTGIHGYTF. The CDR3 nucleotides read TGCGCCAGCAGCTTGGCCCTGACAGGGATTCATGGCTACACCTTC.